The clone carrying this TCR beta chain was detected only once. The entry originates in a study of technical replicates of blood from several donors. Assay: immunoSEQ multiplex PCR; the TCRdb copy retains only in-frame clones and omits some. The sample has more than 65,000 clones; 96% are singletons. Trimming removed 5 bases at V and 5 bases at J, with 18 bases between. The CDR3 consists of 16 residues. Germline lookup yields CDR1 SGHTA and CDR2 FQGNSA. The sample was T cells isolated from PBMCs. The origin of this receptor is a human donor in good health. This sequence joins TRBV7-2 and TRBJ2-2; tentative D call: TRBD1 (6 bases). CDR3 region: CASSGGHAQGTGELFF. The DNA for the CDR3 is TGTGCCAGCAGCGGGGGCCACGCCCAAGGAACCGGGGAGCTGTTTTTT.